Following are 21 T cell receptor beta chains from one sample sequenced in a study of T cells after posttransplantation cyclophosphamide. Cyclophosphamide on days +3 and +4 followed busulfan-fludarabine conditioning and a marrow graft. Profiling relied on immunoSEQ multiplex PCR, and the TCRdb table lists in-frame clones only, not all of them. The sample counts some 14,000 clones, none seen once; the ten largest own about 21%. The source material was PBMCs, sampled 950 to 1,200 days after allogeneic stem cell transplant with posttransplant cyclophosphamide. All receptors derive from a female patient aged 40-50 years who received an allogeneic stem cell transplant from a related donor, was CMV-positive, and had no GVHD. Some T cells may have come from the graft donor.

This clone was picked up many times. J is TRBJ1-2 and V is TRBV6-5, with TRBD1 matching 7 bases. The trim removed 5 bases at V and 8 bases at J, leaving 5 bases unmatched. The CDR3 is made up of 12 amino acids. Looked up from germline, CDR1 is MNHEY and CDR2 is SVGAGI. The DNA for the CDR3 is TGTGCCAGCAGTCGACAGGGTAGGGGCTACACCTTC. This translates into CASSRQGRGYTF.

The genes are TRBV7-2 and TRBJ2-7, with a weak D call TRBD1 (7 bases). The CDR3 has 15 amino acids. V was pared by 5 bases and J by 3 bases, with 17 bases between. Germline CDR1 reads SGHTA; CDR2 reads FQGNSA. The CDR3 reads CASSQGGDSVYEQYF. The CDR3 DNA follows: TGTGCCAGCAGCCAGGGGGGTGACAGCGTCTACGAGCAGTACTTC.

The chain uses TRBV9 and TRBJ2-5; 7 nucleotides agree with TRBD1. The J call may be incorrect, as the DNA end agrees better with TRBJ2-7. The CDR3 has 15 residues. CDR1 is SGDLS and CDR2 is YYNGEE in the germline V gene. The CDR3 here is CASSIEQGTAYEQYF. For the CDR3, the DNA is TGTGCCAGCAGCATCGAACAGGGGACGGCATACGAGCAGTACTTC.

At least ten counts were recorded for this clone. V is TRBV6-5 and J is TRBJ1-4; 7 nucleotides match TRBD1. CDR1 is MNHEY, CDR2 SVGAGI, per germline. The CDR3 covers 15 residues. With V trimmed by 7 bases and J by 0 bases, 5 bases remained unmatched. The DNA of the CDR3 is TGTGCCAGCAAGGACAGGTCGGCAACTAATGAAAAACTGTTTTTT. Translation: CASKDRSATNEKLFF.

This clone was observed at least ten times. The CDR3 DNA follows: TGTGCCAGCAGTGAGGTAGGGACTAGCGGGTACGAGCAGTACTTC. It codes for CASSEVGTSGYEQYF. This sequence joins TRBV2 and TRBJ2-7; 12 nucleotides match TRBD2. V dropped 3 bases and J dropped 4; count of bases not matched to a gene: 4. Germline V CDR1 and CDR2: SNHLY, FYNNEI. The CDR3 has 15 residues.

In its sample, this clone is hyperexpanded. The CDR3 coding sequence is TGCGCCAGCAGCTTGGGGGACGACAGGGGGCAAGGCTACACCTTC. This translates into CASSLGDDRGQGYTF. J is TRBJ1-2 and V is TRBV5-1, with 10 bases fitting TRBD1. V lost 0 bases and J lost 8; bases outside the gene matches: 7. The CDR3 loop spans 15 amino acids. Per germline, CDR1 SGHRS and CDR2 YFSETQ.

This clone was seen repeatedly, ten times or more. The rearrangement joins TRBV5-4 to TRBJ2-7; a weak D match, TRBD2 (5 bases). Looked up from germline, CDR1 is SGHNT and CDR2 is YYREEE (reference sequence). The CDR3 covers 14 residues. V lost 4 bases and J lost 3, with 14 bases in between. CDR3 DNA: TGTGCCAGCAGCGCCGGAGGCAGCTACTACGAGCAGTACTTC. This gives the protein CASSAGGSYYEQYF.

V usage is TRBV10-3 and J usage is TRBJ2-7; 7 bases fit TRBD1. CDR1 and CDR2 from the germline V gene are ENHRY and SYGVKD. Trimming removed 4 bases from V and 2 bases from J; junction bases left unmatched: 5. There are 14 residues in the CDR3. This CDR3 reads CAISGGQLPYEQYF. For the CDR3, the DNA is TGTGCCATCAGTGGGGGACAGCTACCCTACGAGCAGTACTTC.

This clone was seen at least ten times. The chain couples TRBV5-1 to TRBJ2-7, with TRBD1 matching 9 bases. The trim removed 5 bases at V and 2 bases at J, leaving 5 bases unmatched. Looked up from germline, CDR1 is SGHRS and CDR2 is YFSETQ. This CDR3 is built from 14 residues. The CDR3 sequence is CASRRDRETYEQYF. The CDR3 region has the DNA TGCGCCAGCAGAAGGGACAGGGAGACCTACGAGCAGTACTTC. The full variable domain, rest sourced from reference TRBV5-1 and TRBJ2-7, is KAGVTQTPRYLIKTRGQQVTLSCSPISGHRSVSWYQQTPGQGLQFLFEYFSETQRNKGNFPGRFSGRQFSNSRSEMNVSTLELGDSALYLCASRRDRETYEQYFGPGTRLTVT.

This clone was detected ten times or more. V is TRBV29-1 and J is TRBJ2-7; 8 bases agree with TRBD1. CDR1 is SQVTM, CDR2 ANQGSEA, per germline. The CDR3 has 13 residues. V lost 3 bases and J lost 6; bases outside the gene matches: 7. The CDR3, as DNA: TGCAGCGTTGATGACAGGGGAGCAAGCGAGCAGTACTTC. Translating gives CSVDDRGASEQYF.

As regards this clone: This likely came from a read error, as a far larger clone is one base away. The chain couples TRBV2 to TRBJ2-7; 9 nucleotides align to TRBD1. The CDR3 is 14 residues long. CDR1 and CDR2 from the germline V gene are SNHLY and FYNNEI. CDR3 DNA: TGTACCAGAGGGGTCGGGACAGGGTCCTACGAGCAGTACTTC. As protein: CTRGVGTGSYEQYF.

This clone occurred many times. The rearrangement links TRBV27 to TRBJ2-7, with D perhaps matching TRBD2 (5 bases). Germline CDR1 reads MNHEY; CDR2 reads SMNVEV (reference sequence). This CDR3 spans 13 amino acids. V dropped 3 bases and J dropped 4 bases, with 10 bases sitting between them. CDR3 nucleotide sequence: TGTGCCAGCAGTTTCTCACGGGGATACGAGCAGTACTTC. Protein sequence: CASSFSRGYEQYF.

In its sample, this clone was seen a few times. The rearrangement joins TRBV5-1 to TRBJ1-2; 7 bases fit TRBD1. V trimming: 2 bases; J trimming: 3 bases; junction bases outside the gene matches: 7. Germline lookup yields CDR1 SGHRS and CDR2 YFSETQ. The CDR3 has 15 residues. CDR3 amino acids: CASSFSTGRDYGYTF. The CDR3 nucleotides are TGCGCCAGCAGCTTTTCGACAGGGCGGGACTATGGCTACACCTTC.

This clone occurred many times. The chain has TRBV6-1 and TRBJ2-3, with TRBD2 matching over 10 bases. Germline loops: CDR1 MNHNS, CDR2 SASEGT. The V and J ends lost 4 bases and 4 bases, in that order; junction bases with no gene match: 8. CDR3 length: 16 residues. The chain's CDR3 is CASSALTSGLADTQYF. The CDR3 DNA reads as TGTGCCAGCAGTGCCTTGACTAGCGGGTTAGCAGATACGCAGTATTTT.

Ten or more counts support this clone. This sequence joins TRBV29-1 and TRBJ1-2; D might be TRBD1 (6 bases). The CDR3 is 14 residues long. Germline lookup yields CDR1 SQVTM and CDR2 ANQGSEA. Between the trimmed V and J ends, which lost 1 base and 3 bases, there was a span of 12 bases. The CDR3 protein is CSVEGQGRDYGYTF. The CDR3 DNA sequence: TGCAGCGTTGAAGGTCAGGGGCGCGACTATGGCTACACCTTC.

This clone was observed at least ten times. This rearrangement joins TRBV27 to TRBJ1-5; possible D gene TRBD1, 5 bases. CDR1 and CDR2 from the germline V gene are MNHEY and SMNVEV (reference sequence). V was shortened by 5 bases and J by 3 bases, with 8 bases between the two germline ends. CDR3 length: 13 residues. The CDR3 coding sequence is TGTGCCAGCAGTGACGGACACAATCAGCCCCAGCATTTT. Translating gives CASSDGHNQPQHF.

This clone was seen repeatedly, ten times or more. This chain connects TRBV28 to TRBJ1-1; no clear D. CDR1 MDHEN and CDR2 SYDVKM come from the germline V gene. The CDR3 extends over 14 amino acids. V lost 7 bases to trimming and J lost 0 bases, with 12 bases between them. This chain's CDR3 is CASTGRAMNTEAFF. The CDR3 bases are TGTGCCAGCACGGGGAGGGCAATGAACACTGAAGCTTTCTTT.

The rearrangement links TRBV9 to TRBJ2-7; TRBD1 aligns across 7 bases. CDR3 length: 14 amino acids. CDR1 is SGDLS and CDR2 is YYNGEE in the germline V gene. The V gene end was trimmed by 6 bases and the J gene end by 5 bases; junction bases not matched to a gene: 11. The CDR3 nucleotides read TGTGCCAGCACCCCGACAGGGCTGAGGAACGAGCAGTACTTC. It is translated as CASTPTGLRNEQYF.

In this sample, this clone turned up many times. J is TRBJ1-4 and V is TRBV7-6; 12 bases map to TRBD1. The ends lost 5 bases at V and 7 bases at J; junction bases unmatched: 5. Germline V gene lookup returns CDR1 SGHVS and CDR2 FNYEAQ. CDR3 length equals 15 residues. CDR3 sequence: CASSQGQGAREKLFF. CDR3 coding DNA: TGTGCCAGCAGCCAGGGACAGGGGGCGCGTGAAAAACTGTTTTTT. Based on the CDR3 plus reference TRBV7-6 and TRBJ1-4, the full variable domain is GAGVSQSPRYKVTKRGQDVALRCDPISGHVSLYWYRQALGQGPEFLTYFNYEAQQDKSGLPNDRFSAERPEGSISTLTIQRTEQRDSAMYRCASSQGQGAREKLFFGSGTQLSVL.

This clone was picked up many times. The rearrangement uses TRBV2 and TRBJ1-5; the D gene is possibly TRBD1 (6 bases). The V gene lost 5 bases and the J gene lost 5 bases, with 7 bases spanning the gap. This CDR3 is built from 12 residues. Germline loops: CDR1 SNHLY, CDR2 FYNNEI. The CDR3 region has the DNA TGTGCCAGCAGTCACAGGGATCAGCCCCAGCATTTT. Protein product: CASSHRDQPQHF.

This clone was observed a few times. This rearrangement joins TRBV5-1 to TRBJ1-1; D unclear. V was pared by 1 base and J by 0 bases, with 10 bases between. Germline CDR1 is SGHRS and CDR2 is YFSETQ. The CDR3 runs 15 residues. CDR3 protein: CASSLSQVMNTEAFF. The CDR3, as DNA: TGCGCCAGCAGCTTGTCCCAGGTGATGAACACTGAAGCTTTCTTT.